These 32 T cell receptor beta chains were all obtained from the same sample, sequenced in a study of T cell changes during pregnancy in multiple sclerosis. The protocol was immunoSEQ multiplex PCR, while the TCRdb copy is restricted to in-frame clones and leaves out a portion. The table has 70,000 to 100,000 clones, roughly 91% seen once. The specimen was peripheral blood, collected in the first trimester of pregnancy. All receptors derive from a female donor with multiple sclerosis, enrolled in a pregnancy study.

The CDR3 loop is CASSFRTGNQPQHF. The DNA of the CDR3 is TGTGCCAGCAGCTTTAGAACAGGGAACCAGCCCCAGCATTTT. The chain employs TRBV13 and TRBJ1-5, with D perhaps matching TRBD1 (6 bases). The CDR3 length is 14 residues. Germline V lookup: CDR1 PRHDT, CDR2 FYEKMQ (reference sequence). Between the trimmed V and J ends, which lost 3 bases and 7 bases, there was a span of 13 bases.

This rearrangement joins TRBV6-1 to TRBJ2-7; perhaps TRBD1 as D (5 bases). Germline-derived CDR1 and CDR2 are MNHNS and SASEGT. V gave up 2 bases and J gave up 3 bases, with 8 bases separating them. The CDR3 is 13 residues long. The CDR3 region is CASSELRGYEQYF. In nucleotides, the CDR3 is TGTGCCAGCAGTGAATTAAGGGGCTACGAGCAGTACTTC.

A remark on this clone: Other DNA sequences from this sample encode an identical CDR3 as well. V usage is TRBV9 and J usage is TRBJ1-6; D possibly corresponds to TRBD1 (6 bases). Germline CDR1 and CDR2: SGDLS and YYNGEE. CDR3 size: 14 residues. The V gene lost 3 bases and the J gene lost 6 bases, with 10 bases spanning the gap. This CDR3 reads CASSAQGLNSPLHF. Written as DNA, the CDR3 is TGTGCCAGCAGCGCCCAGGGGCTTAATTCACCCCTCCACTTT.

The V and J genes are TRBV5-1 and TRBJ2-5; 9 bases fit TRBD2. The CDR3 consists of 15 residues. Germline CDR1 and CDR2: SGHRS and YFSETQ. V dropped 4 bases and J dropped 4; count of bases not matched to a gene: 8. CDR3 sequence: CASSAGPGLAETQYF. The CDR3 region has the DNA TGCGCCAGCAGCGCCGGGCCGGGACTAGCAGAGACCCAGTACTTC.

The chain couples TRBV27 to TRBJ2-3; maybe TRBD1 (7 bases). This CDR3 spans 16 amino acids. The germline gives CDR1 MNHEY, CDR2 SMNVEV (reference sequence). Trimming cost V 5 bases and J 6 bases, with 21 bases left between them. The CDR3 coding sequence is TGTGCCAGCAGTCCATCCGCGGGACAGAAATCCGATACGCAGTATTTT. It yields the protein CASSPSAGQKSDTQYF.

The chain employs TRBV6-4 and TRBJ2-3, with TRBD1 identical over 7 bases. The CDR3 runs to 14 residues. The germline V gene has CDR1 MRHNA and CDR2 SNTAGT. The J segment lost 1 base and the V segment lost 6 bases, leaving 4 bases of the junction unmatched. The CDR3 spells CASSQGGGTDTQYF. CDR3 bases: TGTGCCAGCAGCCAAGGGGGCGGCACAGATACGCAGTATTTT.

This chain connects TRBV10-3 to TRBJ2-2, with 9 bases fitting TRBD2. V dropped 6 bases and J dropped 4; count of bases not matched to a gene: 3. The CDR3 extends over 14 amino acids. Germline CDR1 ENHRY, CDR2 SYGVKD. As DNA, the CDR3 is TGTGCCATCAGAGCGGGGGGCATCACCGGGGAGCTGTTTTTT. It is translated as CAIRAGGITGELFF.

The chain has TRBV11-2 and TRBJ2-1; 11 bases fit TRBD2. Trimming cost V 6 bases and J 4 bases; bases outside gene matches: 5. Germline-derived CDR1 and CDR2 are SGHAT and FQNNGV. This CDR3 comprises 15 residues. Here the CDR3 reads CASRLAGGTYNEQFF. The CDR3, as DNA: TGTGCCAGCAGGCTAGCGGGGGGAACTTACAATGAGCAGTTCTTC.

The J gene is TRBJ2-7, the V gene TRBV7-2, with 9 bases identical to TRBD1. The junction had 6 bases not matched to a gene; V was cut back by 2 bases and J by 4 bases. The CDR3 loop spans 15 amino acids. Per the germline V gene, CDR1 is SGHTA and CDR2 is FQGNSA. CDR3 nucleotides: TGTGCCAGCAGCTTATCCGGACAGGGGTTTTACGAGCAGTACTTC. This gives the protein CASSLSGQGFYEQYF. Drawing the rest from reference TRBV7-2 and TRBJ2-7, the complete variable domain is GAGVSQSPSNKVTEKGKDVELRCDPISGHTALYWYRQSLGQGLEFLIYFQGNSAPDKSGLPSDRFSAERTGGSVSTLTIQRTQQEDSAVYLCASSLSGQGFYEQYFGPGTRLTVT.

The V gene is TRBV7-3, the J gene TRBJ1-1; 8 bases are shared with TRBD1. The CDR3 covers 15 residues. The germline CDR1 and CDR2 sequences are SGHTA and FQGTGA. Unmatched junction bases numbered 7, after V lost 6 bases and J lost 1 base. The CDR3 DNA reads TGTGCCAGCAGTCGGACAGGGACAGGGAACACTGAAGCTTTCTTT. Its translation: CASSRTGTGNTEAFF.

As DNA, the CDR3 is TGTGCCAGCAGCTTAAGACAGGACGGGCCCCAGCATTTT. As protein: CASSLRQDGPQHF. The rearrangement uses TRBV7-8 and TRBJ1-5; weak D call: TRBD1 (6 bases). With 2 bases removed from V and 9 bases from J, the gap between germline ends came to 11 bases. Germline CDR1 and CDR2: SGHVS and FQNEAQ. This CDR3 region has 13 residues.

The chain is built from TRBV28 and TRBJ1-4, with TRBD1 identical over 7 bases. CDR1 is MDHEN, CDR2 SYDVKM, per germline. After removal of 6 bases from V and 5 bases from J, the junction contained 9 bases not matched to a gene. The CDR3 has 15 amino acids. In nucleotides, the CDR3 is TGTGCCAGCAGAACCAACGACAGGGACAATGAAAAACTGTTTTTT. It yields the protein CASRTNDRDNEKLFF.

The chain is built from TRBV6-1 and TRBJ2-7; 9 nucleotides match TRBD1. V dropped 2 bases and J dropped 3; count of bases not matched to a gene: 5. Germline V gives CDR1 MNHNS, CDR2 SASEGT. CDR3 length: 15 residues. The CDR3, as DNA: TGTGCCAGCAGTGAAAGACAGGGGGGAAGCTACGAGCAGTACTTC. It encodes CASSERQGGSYEQYF.

This chain joins TRBV10-3 and TRBJ2-5; D is perhaps TRBD2 (6 bases). Germline-derived CDR1 and CDR2 are ENHRY and SYGVKD. Trimming removed 0 bases from V and 3 bases from J, with 8 bases in between. The CDR3 has 14 amino acids. CDR3 nucleotide sequence: TGTGCCATCAGTGAGTCGGCTAGCGAAGAGACCCAGTACTTC. It codes for CAISESASEETQYF.

V gene TRBV12-5 combines with J gene TRBJ2-5; maybe TRBD2 (6 bases). Trimming removed 5 bases at V and 5 bases at J, with 18 bases between. There are 15 residues in the CDR3. Per germline, CDR1 LGHNT and CDR2 FRNRAP. The CDR3 DNA follows: TGTGCTAGTGGTGCCCCCGACTCCGGGACTGAGACCCAGTACTTC. This gives the protein CASGAPDSGTETQYF. Using reference TRBV12-5 and TRBJ2-5 for the parts outside the CDR3, the full variable domain is DARVTQTPRHKVTEMGQEVTMRCQPILGHNTVFWYRQTMMQGLELLAYFRNRAPLDDSGMPKDRFSAEMPDATLATLKIQPSEPRDSAVYFCASGAPDSGTETQYFGPGTRLLVL.

The chain joins TRBV7-2 to TRBJ2-1; 16 bases fit TRBD2. The CDR3 is 17 residues long. V dropped 3 bases and J dropped 7; count of bases not matched to a gene: 6. Germline CDR1 and CDR2: SGHTA and FQGNSA. CDR3 loop: CASSFGTSGGARNEQFF. Written as DNA, the CDR3 is TGTGCCAGCAGCTTCGGGACTAGCGGGGGGGCCAGGAATGAGCAGTTCTTC.

This clone has more than one count but fewer than ten. The V and J genes are TRBV5-6 and TRBJ1-6; D unresolved. Germline V lookup: CDR1 SGHDT, CDR2 YYEEEE. Trimming left V 2 bases short and J 10 bases short, with 7 bases between. The CDR3 loop spans 12 amino acids. The CDR3: CASSFLRSPLHF. The CDR3 DNA reads TGTGCCAGCAGCTTTCTGAGGTCACCCCTCCACTTT.

The DNA of the CDR3 is TGTGCCATCAAGGTGGTGAAGACACAGAACACTGAAGCTTTCTTT. It is translated as CAIKVVKTQNTEAFF. The chain combines TRBV10-3 with TRBJ1-1, with unresolved D. The CDR3 sequence is 15 residues long. With 7 bases removed from V and 1 base from J, the gap between germline ends came to 16 bases. CDR1 and CDR2 (germline): ENHRY, SYGVKD.

V gene TRBV9 combines with J gene TRBJ2-2; the match to TRBD2 covers 10 bases. This CDR3 is built from 16 residues. Germline-derived CDR1 and CDR2 are SGDLS and YYNGEE. Trimming took 3 bases from V and 5 from J; bases not matched to a gene: 7. The CDR3 loop is CASSAGGLAITGELFF. The CDR3 coding sequence is TGTGCCAGCAGCGCGGGGGGACTAGCGATTACCGGGGAGCTGTTTTTT.

This chain uses TRBV5-4 with TRBJ1-3, with D possibly being TRBD1 (5 bases). This CDR3 has 15 amino acids. V was cut by 4 bases and J by 0 bases, with 11 bases left in between. Germline lookup yields CDR1 SGHNT and CDR2 YYREEE (reference sequence). The CDR3 DNA follows: TGTGCCAGCAGCCAAGACAGCTACTCTGGAAACACCATATATTTT. Translating it yields CASSQDSYSGNTIYF. Full variable domain (remainder filled in from reference TRBV5-4 and TRBJ1-3): ETGVTQSPTHLIKTRGQQVTLRCSSQSGHNTVSWYQQALGQGPQFIFQYYREEENGRGNFPPRFSGLQFPNYSSELNVNALELDDSALYLCASSQDSYSGNTIYFGEGSWLTVV.

The gene calls are TRBV19 and TRBJ1-5; 8 bases agree with TRBD1. CDR1 and CDR2 from the germline V gene are LNHDA and SQIVND (reference sequence). V lost 5 bases and J lost 2; bases outside the gene matches: 8. This CDR3 has 16 residues. This CDR3 is CASSFRTGFGNQPQHF. CDR3 bases: TGTGCCAGTAGTTTTCGGACAGGGTTTGGCAATCAGCCCCAGCATTTT.

This CDR3 reads CATSKDKGLQETQYF. The DNA of the CDR3 is TGTGCCACCAGCAAGGACAAGGGCCTCCAAGAGACCCAGTACTTC. V usage is TRBV15 and J usage is TRBJ2-5; D is possibly TRBD1 (5 bases). The CDR3 length is 15 residues. Germline CDR1 reads LNHNV; CDR2 reads YYDKDF (reference sequence). Trimming pared 4 bases from V and 1 base from J, leaving 13 bases between.

The V and J genes are TRBV18 and TRBJ2-7, with D unresolved. Germline V lookup: CDR1 KGHSH, CDR2 LQKENI. This CDR3 spans 16 amino acids. Deletions cut 2 bases from V and 0 bases from J, with 14 bases between. The CDR3 is CASSPEDPGYSYEQYF. As DNA, the CDR3 is TGTGCCAGCTCACCAGAAGACCCAGGCTACTCCTACGAGCAGTACTTC.

The chain recombines TRBV2 with TRBJ1-2, with 8 bases identical to TRBD1. CDR3 size: 14 residues. Trimming cost V 6 bases and J 7 bases; bases outside gene matches: 10. Germline CDR1 SNHLY, CDR2 FYNNEI. In DNA form, the CDR3 reads TGTGCCAGCAGGAACGGACAGGGTCAGGCTGGCTACACCTTC. Translating it yields CASRNGQGQAGYTF.

The chain recombines TRBV7-9 with TRBJ2-1; no clear D. CDR1 SEHNR and CDR2 FQNEAQ come from the germline V gene (reference sequence). The CDR3 runs to 14 residues. Trimming left V 1 base short and J 9 bases short, with 13 bases between. CDR3 sequence: CASSLEMVRSEQFF. CDR3 DNA sequence: TGTGCCAGCAGCTTAGAGATGGTCAGATCTGAGCAGTTCTTC.

This sequence joins TRBV4-1 and TRBJ2-3; weak D call: TRBD1 (6 bases). V lost 4 bases and J lost 2, with 10 bases in between. CDR1 is MGHRA and CDR2 is YSYEKL in the germline V gene. This CDR3 region has 14 residues. DNA for the CDR3: TGCGCCAGCAGCCCCGGACAGTACACAGATACGCAGTATTTT. This gives the protein CASSPGQYTDTQYF.

This clone showed up just a few times. The rearrangement links TRBV27 to TRBJ1-6, with TRBD1 as a possible D gene (5 bases). Deletions cut 4 bases from V and 10 bases from J, with 8 bases between. Germline V gene lookup returns CDR1 MNHEY and CDR2 SMNVEV (reference sequence). The length of the CDR3 is 12 residues. The CDR3 DNA is TGTGCCAGCAGTTCGCCAGGGTCACCCCTCCACTTT. This gives the protein CASSSPGSPLHF.

CDR3: CASSLGLAGAQETQYF. The DNA for the CDR3 is TGTGCCAGCAGCTTAGGACTAGCGGGGGCCCAAGAGACCCAGTACTTC. This chain links TRBV5-8 with TRBJ2-5, with TRBD2 matching over 13 bases. The CDR3 length is 16 residues. The trim removed 2 bases at V and 1 base at J, leaving 2 bases unmatched. Germline V gives CDR1 SGHTS, CDR2 YDEGEE.

The chain has TRBV15 and TRBJ2-1; weak D call: TRBD1 (5 bases). The germline gives CDR1 LNHNV, CDR2 YYDKDF (reference sequence). The CDR3 extends over 14 amino acids. V was clipped by 2 bases and J by 2 bases, with 7 bases between them. The CDR3 protein is CATSRQGTYNEQFF. CDR3 DNA sequence: TGTGCCACCAGCAGACAGGGTACCTACAATGAGCAGTTCTTC. The variable domain in full, completed from reference TRBV15 and TRBJ2-1, reads DAMVIQNPRYQVTQFGKPVTLSCSQTLNHNVMYWYQQKSSQAPKLLFHYYDKDFNNEADTPDNFQSRRPNTSFCFLDIRSPGLGDTAMYLCATSRQGTYNEQFFGPGTRLTVL.

This clone was found once. CDR3 DNA sequence: TGTGCCACCAGCAGGACAAGACAGTACAACTATGGCTACACCTTC. Translated, it gives CATSRTRQYNYGYTF. The chain carries TRBV15 and TRBJ1-2; D is perhaps TRBD1 (5 bases). The V gene lost 3 bases and the J gene lost 2 bases, with 13 bases spanning the gap. CDR1 and CDR2 from the germline V gene are LNHNV and YYDKDF (reference sequence). The CDR3 has 15 residues.

The chain uses TRBV19 and TRBJ2-3; possibly TRBD1 for D (6 bases). Looked up from germline, CDR1 is LNHDA and CDR2 is SQIVND (reference sequence). The CDR3 loop spans 16 amino acids. The V end was cut by 6 bases, the J end by 3 bases, with 19 bases between. Here the CDR3 DNA reads TGTGCCAGTAGCCCAACAGGGTTGGTCAGGACAGATACGCAGTATTTT. Protein: CASSPTGLVRTDTQYF.

CDR3 sequence reads: CASSYGQGFYEQYF. CDR3 in DNA: TGTGCCAGCAGCTATGGACAGGGTTTCTACGAGCAGTACTTC. This sequence joins TRBV5-8 and TRBJ2-7; 8 bases line up with TRBD1. The V segment lost 3 bases and the J segment 3 bases; nucleotides outside the gene matches: 5. CDR1 and CDR2 (germline): SGHTS, YDEGEE. The CDR3 consists of 14 residues.